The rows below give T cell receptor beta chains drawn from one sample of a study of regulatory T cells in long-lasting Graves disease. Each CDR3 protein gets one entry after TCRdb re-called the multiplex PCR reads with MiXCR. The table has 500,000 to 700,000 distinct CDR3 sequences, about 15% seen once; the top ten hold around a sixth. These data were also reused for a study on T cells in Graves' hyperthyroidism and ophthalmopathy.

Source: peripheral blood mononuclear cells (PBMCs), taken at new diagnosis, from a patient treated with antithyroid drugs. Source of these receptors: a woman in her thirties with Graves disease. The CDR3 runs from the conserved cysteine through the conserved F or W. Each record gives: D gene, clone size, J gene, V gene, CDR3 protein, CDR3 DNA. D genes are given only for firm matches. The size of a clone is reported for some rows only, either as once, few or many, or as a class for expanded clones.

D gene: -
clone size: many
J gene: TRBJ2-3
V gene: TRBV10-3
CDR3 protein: CAIGPTLGGDTQYF
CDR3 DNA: TGTGCCATCGGCCCGACATTAGGTGGAGATACGCAGTATTTT

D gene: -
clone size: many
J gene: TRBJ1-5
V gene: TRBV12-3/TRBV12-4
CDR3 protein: CASSSQGRQPQHF
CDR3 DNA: TGTGCCAGCAGCTCTCAGGGCCGGCAGCCCCAGCATTTT

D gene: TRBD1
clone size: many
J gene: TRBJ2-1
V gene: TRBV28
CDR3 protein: CASSLPRDRGYNEQFF
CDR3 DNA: TGTGCCAGCAGTTTACCCCGGGACAGGGGGTACAATGAGCAGTTCTTC

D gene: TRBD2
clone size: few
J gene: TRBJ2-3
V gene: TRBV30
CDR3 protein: CAWSGLAGGAQYF
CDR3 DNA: TGTGCCTGGAGCGGACTAGCGGGAGGTGCGCAGTATTTT

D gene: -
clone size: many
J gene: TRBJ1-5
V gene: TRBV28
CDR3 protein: CASSFSVRQPQHF
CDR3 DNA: TGTGCCAGCAGTTTCAGTGTTCGACAGCCCCAGCATTTT

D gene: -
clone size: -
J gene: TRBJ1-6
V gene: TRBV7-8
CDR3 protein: CASSSAGPPPLHF
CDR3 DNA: TGTGCCAGCAGCTCAGCAGGCCCCCCACCCCTCCACTTT

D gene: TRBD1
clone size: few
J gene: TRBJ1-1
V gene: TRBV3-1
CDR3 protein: CASSQEGQLRNTEAFF
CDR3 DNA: TGTGCCAGCAGCCAAGAGGGACAGCTTAGGAACACTGAAGCTTTCTTT

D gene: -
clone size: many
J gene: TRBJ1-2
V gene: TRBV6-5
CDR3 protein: CASSYDANYGYTF
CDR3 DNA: TGTGCCAGCAGTTACGATGCCAACTATGGCTACACCTTC

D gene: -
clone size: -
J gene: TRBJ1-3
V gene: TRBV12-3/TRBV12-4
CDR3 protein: CASRFTPGGTGNTIYF
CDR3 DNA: TGTGCCAGCAGGTTCACGCCCGGGGGCACCGGAAACACCATATATTTT

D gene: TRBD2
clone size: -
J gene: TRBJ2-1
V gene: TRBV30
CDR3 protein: CAWSRWGGNYNEQFF
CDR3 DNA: TGTGCCTGGAGTCGGTGGGGGGGAAACTACAATGAGCAGTTCTTC

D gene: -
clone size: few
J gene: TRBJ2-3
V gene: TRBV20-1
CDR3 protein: CSVIRRGGTDTQYF
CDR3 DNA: TGCAGTGTGATACGCCGTGGGGGCACAGATACGCAGTATTTT

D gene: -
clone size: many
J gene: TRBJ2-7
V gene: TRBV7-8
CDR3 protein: CASSLEYGGLSYEQYF
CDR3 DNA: TGTGCCAGCAGCTTAGAGTATGGCGGACTCTCCTACGAGCAGTACTTC

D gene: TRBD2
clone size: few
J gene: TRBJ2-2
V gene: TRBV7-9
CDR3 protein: CASSFYGGRTTGELFF
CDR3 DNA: TGTGCCAGCAGCTTTTATGGCGGGAGAACGACCGGGGAGCTGTTTTTT

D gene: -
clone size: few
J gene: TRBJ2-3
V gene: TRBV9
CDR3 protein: CASSGGDAYTDTQYF
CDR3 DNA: TGTGCCAGCAGCGGGGGAGACGCGTACACAGATACGCAGTATTTT

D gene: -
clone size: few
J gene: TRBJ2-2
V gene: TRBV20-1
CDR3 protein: CSANVAGTGELFF
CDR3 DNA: TGCAGTGCTAATGTGGCAGGGACCGGGGAGCTGTTTTTT

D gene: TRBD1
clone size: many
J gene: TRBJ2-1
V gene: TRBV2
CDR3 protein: CASKDRDSNEQFF
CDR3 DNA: TGTGCCAGCAAAGACCGGGACAGCAATGAGCAGTTCTTC

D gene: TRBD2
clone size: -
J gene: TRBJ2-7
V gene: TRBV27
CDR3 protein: CASRIGTSGNYEQYF
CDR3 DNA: TGTGCCAGCAGGATAGGGACTAGCGGGAACTACGAGCAGTACTTC

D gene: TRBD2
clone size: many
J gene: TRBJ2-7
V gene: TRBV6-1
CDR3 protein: CASSDLKSGRAVYEQYF
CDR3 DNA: TGTGCCAGCAGTGACCTAAAAAGCGGGAGGGCCGTCTACGAGCAGTACTTC

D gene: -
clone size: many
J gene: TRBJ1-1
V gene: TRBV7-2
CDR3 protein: CASSFTRAKNTEAFF
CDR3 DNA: TGTGCCAGCAGCTTCACGCGGGCGAAGAACACTGAAGCTTTCTTT

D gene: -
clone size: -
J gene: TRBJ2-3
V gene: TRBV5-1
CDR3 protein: CASSPYGQSTDTQYF
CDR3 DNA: TGCGCCAGCAGCCCGTATGGACAGAGCACAGATACGCAGTATTTT

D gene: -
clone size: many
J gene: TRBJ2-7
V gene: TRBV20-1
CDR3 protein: CSARISGRNYEQYF
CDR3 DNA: TGCAGTGCTAGGATATCAGGACGAAACTACGAGCAGTACTTC

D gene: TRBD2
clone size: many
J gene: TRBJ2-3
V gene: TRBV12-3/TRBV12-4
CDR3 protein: CAGDEAGGPSDTQYF
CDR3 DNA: TGTGCGGGGGACGAGGCGGGAGGGCCTTCAGATACGCAGTATTTT

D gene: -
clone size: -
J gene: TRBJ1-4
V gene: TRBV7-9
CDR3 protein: CASSDTGRGEKLFF
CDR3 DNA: TGTGCCAGCAGTGATACGGGGAGGGGTGAAAAACTGTTTTTT

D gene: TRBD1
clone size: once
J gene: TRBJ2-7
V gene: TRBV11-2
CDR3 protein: CASSKQGMEIYEQYF
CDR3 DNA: TGTGCCAGCAGCAAACAGGGGATGGAGATCTACGAGCAGTACTTC

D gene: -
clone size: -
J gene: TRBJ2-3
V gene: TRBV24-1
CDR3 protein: CATRGSTDTQYF
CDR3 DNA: TGTGCCACCAGGGGAAGCACAGATACGCAGTATTTT

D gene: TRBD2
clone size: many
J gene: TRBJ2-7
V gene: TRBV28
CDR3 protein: CASSSPGTTREQYF
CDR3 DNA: TGTGCCAGCAGTTCCCCGGGGACTACTCGGGAGCAGTACTTC

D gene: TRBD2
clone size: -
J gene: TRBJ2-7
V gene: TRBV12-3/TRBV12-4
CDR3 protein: CASGGPGGAMEGQYF
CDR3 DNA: TGTGCCAGCGGAGGCCCGGGGGGGGCCATGGAGGGGCAGTACTTC

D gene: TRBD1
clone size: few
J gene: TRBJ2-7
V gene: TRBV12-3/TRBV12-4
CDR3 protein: CASSRGGTGYYEQYF
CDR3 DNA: TGTGCCAGCAGTCGCGGAGGGACAGGATACTACGAGCAGTACTTC

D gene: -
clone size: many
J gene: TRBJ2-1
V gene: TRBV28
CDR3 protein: CASSSQGMGNNEQFF
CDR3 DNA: TGTGCCAGCAGTTCTCAGGGTATGGGGAACAATGAGCAGTTCTTC

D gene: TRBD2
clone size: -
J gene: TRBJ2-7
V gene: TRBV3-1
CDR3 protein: CASSRRGSGGFNSYEQYF
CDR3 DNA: TGTGCCAGCAGCCGTCGGGGAAGCGGGGGGTTTAACTCCTACGAGCAGTACTTC

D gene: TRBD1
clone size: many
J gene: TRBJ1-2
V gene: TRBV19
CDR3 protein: CASSIGTGVGYTF
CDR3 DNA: TGTGCCAGTAGTATCGGGACAGGGGTTGGCTACACCTTC

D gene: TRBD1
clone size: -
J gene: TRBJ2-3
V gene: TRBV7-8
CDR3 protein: CASSWGGQGLADTQYF
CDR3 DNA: TGTGCCAGCAGCTGGGGGGGACAGGGGTTAGCAGATACGCAGTATTTT

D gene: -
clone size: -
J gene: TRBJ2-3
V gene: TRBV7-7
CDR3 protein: CASSPLWIGTDTQYF
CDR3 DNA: TGTGCTAGCAGTCCATTGTGGATCGGCACAGATACGCAGTATTTT

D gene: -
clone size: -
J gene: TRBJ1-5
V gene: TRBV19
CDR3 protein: CASTSTETQPQHF
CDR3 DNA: TGTGCCAGTACCTCGACAGAGACCCAGCCCCAGCATTTT

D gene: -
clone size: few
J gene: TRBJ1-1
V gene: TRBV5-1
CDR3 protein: CASRTSGQNTEAFF
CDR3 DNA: TGCGCCAGCCGAACTTCCGGACAGAACACTGAAGCTTTCTTT

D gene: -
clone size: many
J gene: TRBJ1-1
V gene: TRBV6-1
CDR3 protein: CASRQYGSGQGAFF
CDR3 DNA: TGTGCCAGCAGGCAATACGGCAGCGGCCAGGGTGCTTTCTTT

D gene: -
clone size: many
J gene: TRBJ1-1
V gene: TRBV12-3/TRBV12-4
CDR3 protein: CASLSWAGSTEAFF
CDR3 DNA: TGTGCCAGCCTATCTTGGGCGGGGAGTACTGAAGCTTTCTTT

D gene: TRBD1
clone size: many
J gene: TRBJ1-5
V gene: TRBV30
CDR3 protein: CAWSRTGFYQPQHF
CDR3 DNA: TGTGCCTGGAGTAGGACAGGGTTCTATCAGCCCCAGCATTTT

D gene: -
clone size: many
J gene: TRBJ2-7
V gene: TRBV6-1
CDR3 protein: CASSEFGRAPSYEQYF
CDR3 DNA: TGTGCCAGCAGTGAATTTGGCAGGGCCCCATCCTACGAGCAGTACTTC

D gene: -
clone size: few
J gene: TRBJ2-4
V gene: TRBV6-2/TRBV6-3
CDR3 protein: CASSERKAKNIQYF
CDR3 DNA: TGTGCCAGCAGCGAAAGGAAGGCCAAAAACATTCAGTACTTC

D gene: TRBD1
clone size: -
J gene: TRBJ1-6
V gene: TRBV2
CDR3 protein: CASRTGTGSTSPLHF
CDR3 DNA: TGTGCCAGCAGAACCGGGACAGGGTCTACTTCACCCCTCCACTTT

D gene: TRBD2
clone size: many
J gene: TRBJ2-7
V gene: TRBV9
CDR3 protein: CASSVGSSGSIKYF
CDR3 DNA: TGTGCCAGCAGCGTAGGAAGTAGCGGGAGTATTAAGTACTTC

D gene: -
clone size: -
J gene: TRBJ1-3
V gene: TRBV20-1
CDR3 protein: CSARVGSGNTIYF
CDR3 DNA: TGCAGTGCTAGAGTGGGCTCTGGAAACACCATATATTTT

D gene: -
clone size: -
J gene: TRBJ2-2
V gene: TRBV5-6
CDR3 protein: CASGRWMNTGELFF
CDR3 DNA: TGTGCCAGCGGGCGGTGGATGAACACCGGGGAGCTGTTTTTT

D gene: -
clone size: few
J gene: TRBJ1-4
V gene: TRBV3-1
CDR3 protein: CASSQEEGANEKLFF
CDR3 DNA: TGTGCCAGCAGCCAAGAAGAGGGTGCTAATGAAAAACTGTTTTTT

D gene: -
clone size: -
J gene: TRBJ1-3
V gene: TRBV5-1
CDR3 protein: CASSPERNSGNTIYF
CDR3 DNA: TGTGCCAGCAGCCCTGAACGAAACTCTGGAAACACCATATATTTT

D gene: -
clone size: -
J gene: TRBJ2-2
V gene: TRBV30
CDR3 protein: CAWRGVAGELFF
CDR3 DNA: TGTGCCTGGAGAGGGGTCGCCGGGGAGCTGTTTTTT

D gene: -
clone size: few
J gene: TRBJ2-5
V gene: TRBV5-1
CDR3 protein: CASSLGVLLCETQYF
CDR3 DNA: TGCGCCAGCAGCTTGGGGGTTTTGCTCTGCGAGACCCAGTACTTC